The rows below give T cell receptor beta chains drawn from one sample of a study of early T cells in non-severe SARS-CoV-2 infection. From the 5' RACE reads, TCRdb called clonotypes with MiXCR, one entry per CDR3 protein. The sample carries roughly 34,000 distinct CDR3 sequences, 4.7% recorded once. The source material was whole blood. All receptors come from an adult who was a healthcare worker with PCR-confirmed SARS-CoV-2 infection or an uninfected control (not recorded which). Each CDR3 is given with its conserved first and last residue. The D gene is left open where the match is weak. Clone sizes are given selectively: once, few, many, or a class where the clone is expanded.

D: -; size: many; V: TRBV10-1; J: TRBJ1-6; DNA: TGCGCCAGCAGTGAATTGGGCTCCTATAATTCACCCCTCCACTTT; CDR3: CASSELGSYNSPLHF
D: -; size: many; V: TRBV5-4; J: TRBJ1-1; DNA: TGTGCCAGCAGCACCGACAGGATGCGAGCTTTCTTT; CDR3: CASSTDRMRAFF
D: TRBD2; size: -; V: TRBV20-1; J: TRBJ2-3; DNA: TGCAGTGCTAGAGATCTCTTCCTAGCGGTGGGGGCAGATACGCAGTATTTT; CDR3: CSARDLFLAVGADTQYF
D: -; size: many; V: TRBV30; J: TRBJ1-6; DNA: TGTGCCTGGAGTGACAGGCCAAACCTGAATTCACCCCTCCACTTT; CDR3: CAWSDRPNLNSPLHF
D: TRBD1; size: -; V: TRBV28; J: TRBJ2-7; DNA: TGTGCCAGCATATCCGGGACAGCTATTTACGAGCAGTACTTC; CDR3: CASISGTAIYEQYF
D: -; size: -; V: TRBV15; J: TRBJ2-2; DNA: TGTGCCACCAGCAGAGGAGGGACCGGGGAGCTGTTTTTT; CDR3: CATSRGGTGELFF
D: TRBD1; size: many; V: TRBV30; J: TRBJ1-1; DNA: TGTGCCTGGATTGGGGACAGGAACACTGAAGCTTTCTTT; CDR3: CAWIGDRNTEAFF
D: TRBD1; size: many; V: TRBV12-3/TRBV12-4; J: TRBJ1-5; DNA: TGTGCCAGCAGTGTGGACAGGTTGGGAAATCAGCCCCAGCATTTT; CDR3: CASSVDRLGNQPQHF
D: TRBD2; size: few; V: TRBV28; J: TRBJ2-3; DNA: TGTGCCAGCAGCCGTACTAGCGGGGGAAGCACAGATACGCAGTATTTT; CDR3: CASSRTSGGSTDTQYF
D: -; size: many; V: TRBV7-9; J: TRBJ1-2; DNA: TGTGCCAGCAGCTTACCCGGTACGGTAGAATATGGCTACACCTTC; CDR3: CASSLPGTVEYGYTF
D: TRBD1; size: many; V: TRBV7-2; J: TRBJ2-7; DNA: TGTGCCAGCAGCTGGGACAGGGTGTCCTACGAGCAGTATTTC; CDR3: CASSWDRVSYEQYF
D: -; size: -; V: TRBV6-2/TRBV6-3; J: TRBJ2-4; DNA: TGTGCCAGCTGGGCCAAAAACATTCAGTACTTC; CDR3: CASWAKNIQYF
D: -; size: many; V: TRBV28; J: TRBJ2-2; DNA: TGTGCCAGCAGTTCCGGCCAGTTCGCGAACACCGGGGAGCTGTTTTTT; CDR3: CASSSGQFANTGELFF
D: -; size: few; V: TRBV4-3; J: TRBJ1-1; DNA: TGCGCCAGCAGCCAAGCAGGATACACTGAAGCTTTCTTT; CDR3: CASSQAGYTEAFF
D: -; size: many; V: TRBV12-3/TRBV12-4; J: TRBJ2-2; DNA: TGTGCCAGCAGTTTGGGGGTAGCGAACACCGGGGAGCTGTTTTTT; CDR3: CASSLGVANTGELFF
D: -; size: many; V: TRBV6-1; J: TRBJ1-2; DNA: TGTGCCAGCAGTGAAAGGGGGACTTGGGACACCTTC; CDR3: CASSERGTWDTF
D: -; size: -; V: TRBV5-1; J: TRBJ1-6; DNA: TGCGCCAGCAGCTGGGGATATAATTCACCCCTCCACTTT; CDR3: CASSWGYNSPLHF
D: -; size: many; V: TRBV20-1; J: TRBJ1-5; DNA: TGCAGTGCTAGGGGGAGCAATCAGCCCCAGCATTTT; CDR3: CSARGSNQPQHF
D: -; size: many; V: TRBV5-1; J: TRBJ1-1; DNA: TGCGCCAGCAGCTTGGGGGCCATCGGCCTAAACACTGAAGCTTTCTTT; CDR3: CASSLGAIGLNTEAFF
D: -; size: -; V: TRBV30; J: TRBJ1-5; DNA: TGTGCCTGGAGCGGACAGATGCGTCAGCCCCAGCATTTT; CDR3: CAWSGQMRQPQHF
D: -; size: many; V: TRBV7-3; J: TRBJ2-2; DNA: TGTGCCAGCAGCTCCCACAGGGCGCCCACCGGGGAGCTGTTTTTT; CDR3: CASSSHRAPTGELFF
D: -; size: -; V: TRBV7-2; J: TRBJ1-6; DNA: TGTGCCAGCAGCCAACAGACAGATAATTCACCCCTCCACTTT; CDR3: CASSQQTDNSPLHF
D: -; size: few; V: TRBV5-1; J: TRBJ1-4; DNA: TGCGCCAGCAGCTCAAGCGGTACGGAAAAACTGTTTTTT; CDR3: CASSSSGTEKLFF
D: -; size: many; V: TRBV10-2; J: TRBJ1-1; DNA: TGCGCCAGCAGTGAGTACGCAGGGGCCACTGAAGCTTTCTTT; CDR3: CASSEYAGATEAFF
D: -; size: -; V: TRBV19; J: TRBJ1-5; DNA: TGTGCCAGTAGTACCGACACGTTTCAGCCCCAGCATTTT; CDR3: CASSTDTFQPQHF
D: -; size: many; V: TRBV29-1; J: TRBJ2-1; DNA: TGCAGCGTCAGTCCCTACAATGAGCAGTTCTTC; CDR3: CSVSPYNEQFF
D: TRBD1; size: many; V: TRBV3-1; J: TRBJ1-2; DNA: TGTGCCAGCAGCCACCATAAGACAGGGGAGTCTTACTATGGCTACACCTTC; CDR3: CASSHHKTGESYYGYTF
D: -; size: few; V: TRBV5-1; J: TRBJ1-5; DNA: TGCGCCAGCAGCGCGGGACCTAACACAGGCAATCAGCCCCAGCATTTT; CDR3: CASSAGPNTGNQPQHF